The 4 T cell receptor beta chains in this list originate from one sample, sequenced in a study of cytomegalovirus exposure and HLA in healthy donors. The primer mix had 60 Vbeta and 13 Jbeta primers. Assay: immunoSEQ multiplex PCR; the TCRdb copy retains only in-frame clones and omits some. The sample shows fewer than 200,000 clones, over 75% of them seen only once. Sequenced material: PBMCs. The source of these receptors is a human donor in good health.

The genes are TRBV2 and TRBJ2-7; the match to TRBD1 covers 7 bases. This CDR3 is 14 amino acids long. CDR1 SNHLY and CDR2 FYNNEI come from the germline V gene. J lost 3 bases, V lost 3 bases, and 5 bases had no gene match. The CDR3 protein is CASSDEGADYEQYF. The CDR3 bases are TGTGCCAGCAGTGACGAGGGGGCGGACTACGAGCAGTACTTC.

The genes are TRBV27 and TRBJ2-7; the match to TRBD1 covers 8 bases. There are 14 residues in the CDR3. Trimming removed 8 bases from V and 3 bases from J; junction bases left unmatched: 9. Per the germline V gene, CDR1 is MNHEY and CDR2 is SMNVEV (reference sequence). CDR3 DNA: TGTGCCAGCCGCAACCGGGACAGGAGCTACGAGCAGTACTTC. Amino acids: CASRNRDRSYEQYF.

In DNA form, the CDR3 reads TGTGCCAGTAGTAGCGGGACTCTCTCCTACGAGCAGTACTTC. It encodes CASSSGTLSYEQYF. The J gene is TRBJ2-7, the V gene TRBV19; D is possibly TRBD2 (6 bases). Germline lookup yields CDR1 LNHDA and CDR2 SQIVND (reference sequence). The CDR3 is 14 amino acids. V lost 4 bases to trimming and J lost 0 bases, with 10 bases between them.

The rearrangement joins TRBV6-4 to TRBJ2-2, with D possibly TRBD1 on 5 matching bases. The V end lost 5 bases, the J end lost 7 bases, and 8 bases lay between the germline ends. From germline, CDR1 is MRHNA and CDR2 SNTAGT. The CDR3 runs to 12 residues. The CDR3 loop reads CASSQGFGELFF. CDR3 bases: TGTGCCAGCAGTCAGGGCTTCGGGGAGCTGTTTTTT.